The present TCR beta chain was sequenced within a study of control samples from healthy donors and cancer patients. Sequenced by immunoSEQ multiplex PCR; TCRdb stores in-frame clones only, minus some. The sample consists of some 250,000 clones, about four fifths of them appearing once. In this sample, this clone turned up a few times. The length of the CDR3 is 16 residues. The V segment lost 1 base and the J segment 2 bases; nucleotides outside the gene matches: 1. Germline V gene lookup returns CDR1 SGHVS and CDR2 FQNEAQ. The sequencing input was PBMCs. The chain is built from TRBV7-8 and TRBJ2-6; 8 bases are a match to TRBD2. The source is a woman aged 55-69 years with lung cancer. The CDR3 reads CASSLDGGAGANVLTF. As DNA, the CDR3 is TGTGCCAGCAGCTTAGACGGGGGGGCTGGGGCCAACGTCCTGACTTTC. Complete variable domain (other parts from reference TRBV7-8 and TRBJ2-6): GAGVSQSPRYKVAKRGQDVALRCDPISGHVSLFWYQQALGQGPEFLTYFQNEAQLDKSGLPSDRFFAERPEGSVSTLKIQRTQQEDSAVYLCASSLDGGAGANVLTFGAGSRLTVL.